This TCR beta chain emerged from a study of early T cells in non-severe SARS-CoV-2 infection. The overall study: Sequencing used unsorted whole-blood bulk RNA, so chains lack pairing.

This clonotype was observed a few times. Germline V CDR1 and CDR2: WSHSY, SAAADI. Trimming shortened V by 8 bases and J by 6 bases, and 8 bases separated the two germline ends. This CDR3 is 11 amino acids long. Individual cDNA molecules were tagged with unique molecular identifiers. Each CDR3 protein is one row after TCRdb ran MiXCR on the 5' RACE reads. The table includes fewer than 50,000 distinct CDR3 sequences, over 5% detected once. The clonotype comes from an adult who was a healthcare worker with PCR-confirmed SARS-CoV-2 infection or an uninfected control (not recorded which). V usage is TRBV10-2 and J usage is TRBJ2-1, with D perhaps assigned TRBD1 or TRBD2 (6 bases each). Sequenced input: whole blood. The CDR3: CASGGPNEQFF. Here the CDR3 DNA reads TGCGCCAGCGGGGGGCCCAATGAGCAGTTCTTC.